The 18 T cell receptor beta chains listed next were all sequenced from one sample in a study of shared clonotypes between healthy human individuals. Produced via immunoSEQ multiplex PCR; TCRdb's table is partial and in-frame only. The sample carries approximately 1.9 million clones, 93% recorded once. Naive CD8 cells lacked CD45RO and underwent positive selection for CCR7, leaving out terminally differentiated effector memory CD45RA+ cells. The material sequenced was naive CD8+ T cells from PBMCs. These receptors all come from a man younger than 35 in good health. Some clones in this sample may be carry-over from other donors' samples.

This clone is a singleton in its sample. The rearrangement uses TRBV5-1 and TRBJ1-1, with D hard to call. The CDR3 spans 14 residues. In germline, CDR1 is SGHRS, CDR2 YFSETQ. V gave up 2 bases and J gave up 1 base, with 9 bases separating them. The CDR3 coding sequence is TGCGCCAGCAGCTTTGACGCCCGGAACACTGAAGCTTTCTTT. Translation gives CASSFDARNTEAFF.

About this clone itself: The same CDR3 arises from other DNA sequences in this sample as well. This chain uses TRBV27 with TRBJ2-7, with D tentatively TRBD2 (5 bases). CDR3 length equals 14 residues. Trimming left V 0 bases short and J 0 bases short, with 6 bases between. The germline CDR1 and CDR2 sequences are MNHEY and SMNVEV (reference sequence). DNA of the CDR3: TGTGCCAGCAGTTTATCTGGGAGCTCCTACGAGCAGTACTTC. It encodes CASSLSGSSYEQYF.

The V and J genes are TRBV28 and TRBJ1-4; D not resolved. The CDR3 consists of 15 residues. Trimming shortened V by 9 bases and J by 0 bases, and 14 bases separated the two germline ends. Germline loops: CDR1 MDHEN, CDR2 SYDVKM. Written as DNA, the CDR3 is TGTGCCAGTATCCCCGGCCTTGCAACTAATGAAAAACTGTTTTTT. It translates to CASIPGLATNEKLFF.

On this clone: This specimen includes other DNA sequences encoding the same CDR3. The rearrangement joins TRBV4-3 to TRBJ2-5; 10 nucleotides match TRBD2. Germline V gene lookup returns CDR1 LGHNA and CDR2 YSLEER. With V trimmed by 1 base and J by 2 bases, 1 base remained unmatched. The CDR3 length is 15 residues. The CDR3 sequence: CASSQGTSGQETQYF. Here the CDR3 DNA reads TGCGCCAGCAGCCAAGGGACTAGCGGACAAGAGACCCAGTACTTC.

The chain links TRBV27 to TRBJ1-5; D is possibly TRBD1 (5 bases). The CDR3 spans 15 residues. V dropped 5 bases and J dropped 7 bases, with 18 bases sitting between them. The germline V gene encodes CDR1 MNHEY and CDR2 SMNVEV (reference sequence). CDR3 sequence: CASSRDNTREQPQHF. CDR3 nucleotide sequence: TGTGCCAGCAGTCGAGACAATACCAGGGAGCAGCCCCAGCATTTT.

This clone occurred a few times. This rearrangement joins TRBV20-1 to TRBJ1-1, with D unclear. Germline CDR1 and CDR2: DFQATT and SNEGSKA (reference sequence). The CDR3 extends over 8 amino acids. Trimming cost V 6 bases and J 14 bases, with 10 bases left between them. CDR3 sequence reads: CSAWTRFF. CDR3 bases: TGCAGTGCATGGACGCGCTTCTTT.

The gene calls are TRBV7-3 and TRBJ2-7, with 10 positions matching TRBD1. The V segment lost 7 bases and the J segment 9 bases; nucleotides outside the gene matches: 12. Germline V lookup: CDR1 SGHTA, CDR2 FQGTGA. The CDR3 extends over 14 amino acids. CDR3 bases: TGTGCCAGCACCTCAGGGACAGGGGCCTTACGGCAGTACTTC. Protein product: CASTSGTGALRQYF.

The chain carries TRBV4-1 and TRBJ2-5; 8 bases align to TRBD2. V dropped 5 bases and J dropped 5; count of bases not matched to a gene: 10. Germline CDR1 and CDR2: MGHRA and YSYEKL. This CDR3 region has 15 residues. CDR3 protein: CASSLSGSGRETQYF. The DNA of the CDR3 is TGCGCCAGCAGCTTAAGCGGGAGTGGTAGGGAGACCCAGTACTTC.

The chain joins TRBV7-2 to TRBJ2-5; possible D gene TRBD2, 7 bases. The CDR3 sequence is 18 residues long. Trimming took 4 bases from V and 5 from J, leaving 26 bases between them. Germline assignment: CDR1 SGHTA and CDR2 FQGNSA. The DNA of the CDR3 is TGTGCCAGCAGCTCACGGGGGGCGCGCAGGGCCACGGGGGAGACCCAGTACTTC. Protein product: CASSSRGARRATGETQYF.

The gene calls are TRBV4-1 and TRBJ2-7; D is unclear. The V gene lost 1 base and the J gene lost 0 bases, with 10 bases spanning the gap. The CDR3 sequence is 15 residues long. From germline, CDR1 is MGHRA and CDR2 YSYEKL. As DNA, the CDR3 is TGCGCCAGCAGCCAAGGGGAACATAGCTCCTACGAGCAGTACTTC. The encoded protein is CASSQGEHSSYEQYF.

The chain couples TRBV7-2 to TRBJ2-7, with D possibly being TRBD2 (6 bases). V shed 1 base and J shed 2 bases, with 12 bases lying between them. In germline, CDR1 is SGHTA, CDR2 FQGNSA. This CDR3 is 15 amino acids long. The CDR3 is CASSLEFGGAYEQYF. CDR3 sequence (DNA): TGTGCCAGCAGCTTAGAATTTGGAGGGGCCTACGAGCAGTACTTC. Combining the CDR3 with reference TRBV7-2 and TRBJ2-7 gives the whole variable domain GAGVSQSPSNKVTEKGKDVELRCDPISGHTALYWYRQSLGQGLEFLIYFQGNSAPDKSGLPSDRFSAERTGGSVSTLTIQRTQQEDSAVYLCASSLEFGGAYEQYFGPGTRLTVT.

The genes are TRBV11-2 and TRBJ1-5; 7 nucleotides agree with TRBD1. The ends lost 8 bases at V and 4 bases at J; junction bases unmatched: 5. The germline V gene encodes CDR1 SGHAT and CDR2 FQNNGV. This CDR3 region has 13 residues. CDR3 DNA: TGTGCCAGCCGGGACAGAACTAATCAGCCCCAGCATTTT. It translates to CASRDRTNQPQHF.

The CDR3 DNA is TGTGCCAGCAGCTACCGGGGCTTGTCGTACCAAGAGACCCAGTACTTC. Translated: CASSYRGLSYQETQYF. V and J are TRBV21-1 and TRBJ2-5. TRBV21-1 represents a pseudogene. The CDR3 sequence is 16 residues long.

V is TRBV5-6 and J is TRBJ1-4; D might be TRBD1 (5 bases). The CDR3 is made up of 15 amino acids. Germline V gene sequence: CDR1 SGHDT, CDR2 YYEEEE. V lost 1 base and J 0 bases, leaving 7 bases between the germline ends. The CDR3, as DNA: TGTGCCAGCAGCTTGTGGGGGGCAACTAATGAAAAACTGTTTTTT. This encodes CASSLWGATNEKLFF.

The rearrangement joins TRBV2 to TRBJ2-7; 7 bases map to TRBD2. J lost 4 bases, V lost 9 bases, and 15 bases had no gene match. Germline-derived CDR1 and CDR2 are SNHLY and FYNNEI. CDR3 size: 15 residues. CDR3 DNA: TGTGCCAGGGGGTCAGGACTAGACCTTTTTTACGAGCAGTACTTC. Translation: CARGSGLDLFYEQYF.

The V gene is TRBV19, the J gene TRBJ2-1; the D is unclear. V lost 5 bases and J 3 bases, leaving 5 bases between the germline ends. The CDR3 runs 12 residues. Germline lookup yields CDR1 LNHDA and CDR2 SQIVND (reference sequence). The CDR3, as DNA: TGTGCCAGTAGTCCTAACTACAATGAGCAGTTCTTC. Translated, it gives CASSPNYNEQFF.

V is TRBV28 and J is TRBJ1-1; 8 bases match TRBD1. The V gene end was trimmed by 6 bases and the J gene end by 4 bases; junction bases not matched to a gene: 4. Germline V gives CDR1 MDHEN, CDR2 SYDVKM. The CDR3 runs to 13 residues. CDR3 residues: CASRSTGGTEAFF. CDR3 DNA: TGTGCCAGCAGGAGTACAGGGGGCACTGAAGCTTTCTTT.

CDR3 protein: CASSPLQGLSYEQYF. The CDR3 nucleotides read TGTGCCAGCAGCCCTCTACAGGGACTATCTTACGAGCAGTACTTC. The gene calls are TRBV13 and TRBJ2-7; TRBD2 might be the D (7 bases). This CDR3 region has 15 residues. CDR1 is PRHDT, CDR2 FYEKMQ, per germline (reference sequence). The germline V and J ends were trimmed by 5 bases and 4 bases, with 18 bases remaining between them.